The rows below give T cell receptor beta chains drawn from one sample of a study of blood T cells in healthy people across ages. TCRdb independently ran MiXCR on the 5' RACE reads; one entry per CDR3 protein. The repertoire includes 600,000 or so distinct CDR3 sequences, about 30% of them detected once, and 15% to 17% sits in the top ten. Sequencing input: blood. The receptors stem from a woman older than 75 in good health. The CDR3 runs from the conserved cysteine through the conserved F or W. D genes are given only for firm matches. The size entry is marked missing in some rows and otherwise reads once, few, many or a size class.

>.|TRBD1|TRBJ2-5|TRBV7-6
CASRLWDSSQETQYF
TGTGCCAGCAGATTATGGGACAGCAGTCAAGAGACCCAGTACTTC
>many|TRBD2|TRBJ2-1|TRBV3-1
CASSQERLAGAHGFF
TGTGCCAGCAGCCAAGAAAGGCTAGCGGGGGCTCACGGGTTCTTC
>few|.|TRBJ2-2|TRBV5-1
CASSRDAGTGELFF
TGCGCCAGCAGCCGGGATGCGGGCACCGGGGAGCTGTTTTTT
>.|.|TRBJ2-6|TRBV25-1
CASSESGPGANVLTF
TGTGCCAGCAGTGAATCAGGGCCTGGGGCCAACGTCCTGACTTTC
>few|TRBD1|TRBJ2-7|TRBV2
CASGTGGIDEQYF
TGTGCCAGCGGGACAGGGGGCATTGACGAGCAGTACTTC
>many|.|TRBJ1-2|TRBV4-2
CASSQGNGADGYTF
TGTGCCAGCAGCCAAGGGAATGGAGCGGATGGCTACACCTTC
>.|.|TRBJ1-3|TRBV6-2/TRBV6-3
CASSYSAGFSGNTIYF
TGTGCCAGCAGTTACTCGGCCGGGTTCTCTGGAAACACCATATATTTT
>.|.|TRBJ1-2|TRBV29-1
CSVYRPGGYYGYTF
TGCAGCGTGTACCGACCGGGGGGATACTATGGCTACACCTTC
>.|.|TRBJ1-5|TRBV6-2/TRBV6-3
CASSYASNQSQHF
TGTGCCAGCAGTTACGCTAGCAATCAGTCCCAGCATTTT
>few|.|TRBJ1-3|TRBV6-6
CASSLQAGRGNTIYF
TGTGCCAGCAGTTTACAGGCCGGCAGGGGAAACACCATATATTTT
>few|.|TRBJ1-2|TRBV9
CASSVDNGYGYTF
TGTGCCAGCAGCGTCGACAACGGCTATGGCTACACCTTC
>many|TRBD2|TRBJ2-1|TRBV5-1
CASSPGTSGGRYNEQFF
TGCGCCAGCAGCCCGGGGACTAGCGGGGGGCGGTACAATGAGCAGTTCTTC
>many|TRBD2|TRBJ2-1|TRBV6-5
CASSRTSGGTYNEQFF
TGTGCCAGCAGCCGTACTAGCGGGGGTACCTACAATGAGCAGTTCTTC
>.|TRBD2|TRBJ2-3|TRBV19
CASSSPPGTSGPTDTQYF
TGTGCCAGTAGCTCACCTCCCGGGACTAGCGGGCCCACAGATACGCAGTATTTT
>.|TRBD2|TRBJ2-7|TRBV27
CASSLNPRWLASGEYNEQYF
TGTGCCAGCAGTTTAAACCCCCGCTGGTTGGCTAGCGGGGAATACAATGAGCAGTACTTC
>.|TRBD2|TRBJ2-5|TRBV10-3
CAIKGELADQEIQYF
TGTGCCATCAAGGGGGAACTAGCGGACCAAGAGATCCAGTACTTC
>.|.|TRBJ1-2|TRBV29-1
CSVDGGGYGYTF
TGCAGCGTTGACGGAGGCGGCTATGGCTACACCTTC
>many|.|TRBJ2-4|TRBV5-1
CASSLDFGAAYNIQYF
TGCGCCAGCAGCTTGGACTTTGGGGCAGCCTATAACATTCAGTACTTC
>few|.|TRBJ1-2|TRBV28
CASSPWVSKRQEGYTF
TGTGCCAGCAGTCCTTGGGTTTCCAAACGACAGGAAGGCTACACCTTC
>many|TRBD1|TRBJ2-2|TRBV5-1
CASSLISTGTGELFF
TGCGCCAGCAGCTTGATTTCGACAGGGACCGGGGAGCTGTTTTTT
>.|.|TRBJ1-2|TRBV5-1
CASSSTYDNYGYTF
TGCGCCAGCAGCTCCACTTATGATAACTATGGCTACACCTTC
>few|.|TRBJ1-4|TRBV6-5
CASSHLQGGKEKLFF
TGTGCCAGCAGTCACCTCCAGGGTGGGAAGGAAAAACTGTTTTTT
>few|TRBD1|TRBJ1-6|TRBV27
CASSSLNRGVGGSPLHF
TGTGCCAGCAGTTCCCTGAACAGGGGAGTGGGGGGCTCACCCCTCCACTTT
>many|.|TRBJ2-3|TRBV6-1
CASTLADTQYF
TGTGCCAGCACTCTCGCGGATACGCAGTATTTT
>.|.|TRBJ2-3|TRBV6-2/TRBV6-3
CASTNAIRDTQYF
TGTGCCAGCACCAATGCGATCAGGGATACGCAGTATTTT
>many|TRBD2|TRBJ2-1|TRBV20-1
CSASTSGAYNEQFF
TGCAGTGCTTCCACTAGCGGGGCCTACAATGAGCAGTTCTTC